A selection of T cell receptor beta chains follows, all from one sample in a study of cytomegalovirus exposure and HLA in healthy donors. The repertoire was sequenced with immunoSEQ multiplex PCR; TCRdb's copy has only in-frame clones and lacks some. The top ten clones hold about 13% of a sample with about 160,000 clones, approximately 80% of them seen once. The specimen was PBMCs. Source of these receptors: a woman between 50 and 59 years old in good health and CMV-seronegative. Both conserved end residues are part of each CDR3. D genes are given only for firm matches.

j_gene | v_gene | d_gene | CDR3aa
TRBJ2-3 | TRBV27 | NA | CASSLFPGGTDTQYF
TRBJ1-1 | TRBV28 | NA | CASRQGQLLAAFF
TRBJ1-3 | TRBV6-5 | NA | CASSYRGNSGNTIYF
TRBJ2-1 | TRBV14 | NA | CASSQVGGPEAFF
TRBJ1-1 | TRBV18 | NA | CASSPLKSGEAFF
TRBJ1-2 | TRBV6-6 | NA | CASEGADYGYTF
TRBJ2-1 | TRBV21-1 | NA | CASSLLRSANSYNEQFF
TRBJ2-7 | TRBV28 | NA | CASSPPAGDPYEQYF
TRBJ2-7 | TRBV7-2 | NA | CASSLFAGKGEQYF
TRBJ2-7 | TRBV5-4 | TRBD2 | CASSQGWGGEQYF
TRBJ2-3 | TRBV7-6 | TRBD2 | CASSLAGESTDTQYF
TRBJ2-3 | TRBV6-1 | NA | CASSRTRDTDTQYF
TRBJ2-2 | TRBV4-2 | TRBD2 | CASSQGAGVNTGELFF
TRBJ2-7 | TRBV27 | TRBD1 | CASSKYPGQSYEQYF
TRBJ2-5 | TRBV29-1 | NA | CSSLGAVGETQYF
TRBJ2-7 | TRBV2 | TRBD2 | CASSDPAGTYEQYF
TRBJ2-5 | TRBV6-1 | TRBD2 | CASSGTSVNREQYF
TRBJ1-2 | TRBV7-9 | NA | CASSFSGNNYGYTF
TRBJ2-5 | TRBV25-1 | TRBD2 | CASSDRGGVETQYF
TRBJ1-6 | TRBV6-6 | NA | CASSPGTSRKWALHF
TRBJ1-1 | TRBV7-9 | TRBD1 | CASSSAGTVNTEAFF
TRBJ2-5 | TRBV2 | NA | CASKSRVAGETQYF
TRBJ2-2 | TRBV28 | NA | CASSLGVPGELFF
TRBJ2-5 | TRBV18 | TRBD2 | CASSPPSGLAGANSRTQYF
TRBJ2-5 | TRBV25-1 | TRBD1 | CASSDIGVRGQETQYF
TRBJ1-1 | TRBV19 | NA | CASSIPRTGHVEAFF
TRBJ2-7 | TRBV6-6 | NA | CASSYSEGEAYEQYF
TRBJ2-1 | TRBV6-6 | TRBD2 | CASNADSGKFNEQFF
TRBJ2-1 | TRBV5-1 | TRBD1 | CASSHRTGANEQFF
TRBJ2-1 | TRBV4-2 | TRBD1 | CASSQEGGSFHEQFF
TRBJ1-1 | TRBV4-3 | NA | CASSQSRTTEAFF
NA | TRBV28 | TRBD1 | CASRGTGLYEQYF